The entry that follows covers one T cell receptor beta chain sequence. Using immunoSEQ multiplex PCR, the repertoire was profiled, and TCRdb retains in-frame clones only, with some absent. The sample holds over 2 million clones, 85% to 95% seen once. The data stem from a study of shared clonotypes between healthy human individuals. Study-level background: Per donor, CD8 memory used one plate, CD8 naive used two, CD4 memory used three and CD4 naive used three.

V lost 6 bases to trimming and J lost 5 bases; unmatched junction nucleotides: 3. CDR1 and CDR2 from the germline V gene are DFQATT and SNEGSKA (reference sequence). The CDR3 extends over 11 amino acids. Terminally differentiated effector memory CD45RA+ cells were excluded from the naive CD8 cells, which were CD45RO-negative and positively selected for CCR7. The source is a man younger than 30 in good health. Sequenced sample: naive CD8+ T cells sorted from blood. The rearrangement links TRBV20-1 to TRBJ2-5, with 7 bases aligning to TRBD2. CDR3 amino acids: CSATSAETQYF. The CDR3 region has the DNA TGCAGTGCAACTAGCGCGGAGACCCAGTACTTC.